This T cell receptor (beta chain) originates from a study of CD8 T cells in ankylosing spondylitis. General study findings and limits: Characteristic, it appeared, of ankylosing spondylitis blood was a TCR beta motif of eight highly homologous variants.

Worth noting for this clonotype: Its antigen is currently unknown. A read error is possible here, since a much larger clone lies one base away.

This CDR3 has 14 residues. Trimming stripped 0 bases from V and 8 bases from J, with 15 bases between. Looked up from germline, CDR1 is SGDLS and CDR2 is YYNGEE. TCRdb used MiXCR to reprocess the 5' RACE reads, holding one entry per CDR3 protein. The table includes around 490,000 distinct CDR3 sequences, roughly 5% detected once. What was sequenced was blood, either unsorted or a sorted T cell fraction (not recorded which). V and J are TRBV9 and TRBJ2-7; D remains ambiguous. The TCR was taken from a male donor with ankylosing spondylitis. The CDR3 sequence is CASSVDALGYQQYF. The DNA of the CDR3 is TGTGCCAGCAGCGTAGACGCCTTAGGATACCAGCAGTACTTC.